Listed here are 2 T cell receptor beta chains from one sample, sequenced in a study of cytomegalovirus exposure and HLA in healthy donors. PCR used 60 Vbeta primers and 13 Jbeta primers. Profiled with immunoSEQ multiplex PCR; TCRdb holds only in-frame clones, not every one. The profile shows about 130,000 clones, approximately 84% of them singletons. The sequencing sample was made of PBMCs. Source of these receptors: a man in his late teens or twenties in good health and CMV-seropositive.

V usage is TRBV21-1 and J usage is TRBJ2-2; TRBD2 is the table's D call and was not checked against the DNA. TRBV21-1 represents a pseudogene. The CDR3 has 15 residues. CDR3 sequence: CASSKRREDFGELFF. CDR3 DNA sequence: TGTGCCAGCAGCAAAAGACGGGAGGATTTCGGGGAGCTGTTTTTT.

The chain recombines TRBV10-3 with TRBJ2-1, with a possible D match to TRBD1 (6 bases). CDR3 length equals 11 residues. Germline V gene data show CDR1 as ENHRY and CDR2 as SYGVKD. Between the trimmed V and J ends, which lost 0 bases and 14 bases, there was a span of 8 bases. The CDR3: CAISESGDKFF. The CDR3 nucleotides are TGTGCCATCAGTGAGTCAGGGGACAAGTTCTTC.